The 5 T cell receptor beta chains presented below share a single source sample, sequenced in a study of T cell responses to AZD1222 COVID-19 vaccine. Some clones are missing from TCRdb's copy, which holds only in-frame ones; the method was immunoSEQ multiplex PCR. The sample has 200,000 or so clones, approximately 93% seen once; the top ten hold about 1%. The sample here was peripheral blood, taken 28 days after the second AZD1222 dose. The receptor source for this set is an adult who received the AZD1222 COVID-19 vaccine.

The chain links TRBV6-6 to TRBJ1-1; possible D gene TRBD1, 6 bases. Trimming took off 4 bases at V and 4 bases at J, with 10 bases between the two ends. CDR1 MNHNY and CDR2 SVGAGI come from the germline V gene (reference sequence). CDR3 size: 13 residues. The CDR3 loop reads CASSLQGPTEAFF. In DNA form, the CDR3 reads TGTGCCAGCAGTTTACAGGGTCCCACTGAAGCTTTCTTT.

This clone came up a few times. The CDR3 reads CAAGPGTLPYEQYF. The CDR3, as DNA: TGTGCCGCAGGTCCCGGGACACTCCCCTACGAGCAGTACTTC. The J gene is TRBJ2-7, the V gene TRBV3-1 (or the pseudogene TRBV3-2); D is perhaps TRBD1 (6 bases). CDR3 length equals 14 residues. Trimming left V 11 bases short and J 2 bases short, with 19 bases between. Germline CDR1 is LGHDT and CDR2 is YNNKEL (reference sequence).

The CDR3 region is CATSTGSNTEAFF. DNA for the CDR3: TGTGCCACCAGTACAGGTTCGAACACTGAAGCTTTCTTT. V gene TRBV24-1 combines with J gene TRBJ1-1; D is possibly TRBD1 (5 bases). CDR3 length: 13 residues. Trimming took off 6 bases at V and 1 base at J, with 8 bases between the two ends. Germline lookup yields CDR1 KGHDR and CDR2 SFDVKD.

DNA for the CDR3: TGCGCCAGCAGCTTGGCCGAGAGGGGCGGCTACACCTTC. Encoded protein: CASSLAERGGYTF. The V and J genes are TRBV5-1 and TRBJ1-2; maybe TRBD1 (5 bases). Trimming cost V 0 bases and J 8 bases, with 11 bases left between them. CDR1 and CDR2 (germline): SGHRS, YFSETQ. The CDR3 extends over 13 amino acids.

The chain is built from TRBV10-2 and TRBJ1-1; D call uncertain. Germline V gene lookup returns CDR1 WSHSY and CDR2 SAAADI. The CDR3 is 13 amino acids. The V end was cut by 8 bases, the J end by 1 base, with 11 bases between. The CDR3 is CASAFEGNTEAFF. The CDR3 DNA reads TGCGCCAGCGCATTCGAGGGGAACACTGAAGCTTTCTTT.